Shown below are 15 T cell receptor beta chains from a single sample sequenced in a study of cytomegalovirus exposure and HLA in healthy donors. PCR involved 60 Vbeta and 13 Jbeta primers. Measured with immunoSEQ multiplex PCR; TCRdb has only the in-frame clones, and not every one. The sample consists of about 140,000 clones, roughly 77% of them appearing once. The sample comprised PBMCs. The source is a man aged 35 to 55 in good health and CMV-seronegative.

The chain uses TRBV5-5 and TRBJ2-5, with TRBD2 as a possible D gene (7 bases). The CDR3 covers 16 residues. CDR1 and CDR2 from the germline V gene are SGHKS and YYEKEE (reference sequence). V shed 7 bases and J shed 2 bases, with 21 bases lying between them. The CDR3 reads CASARGRARIQETQYF. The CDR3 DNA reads TGTGCCAGCGCGAGGGGGAGGGCCCGGATTCAAGAGACCCAGTACTTC.

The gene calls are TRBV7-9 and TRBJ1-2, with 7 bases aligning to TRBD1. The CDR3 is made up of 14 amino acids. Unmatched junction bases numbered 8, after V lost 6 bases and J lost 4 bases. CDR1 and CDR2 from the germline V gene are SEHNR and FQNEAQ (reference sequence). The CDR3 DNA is TGTGCCAGCAGACACTCCGGACAGGTCTATGGCTACACCTTC. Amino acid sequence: CASRHSGQVYGYTF.

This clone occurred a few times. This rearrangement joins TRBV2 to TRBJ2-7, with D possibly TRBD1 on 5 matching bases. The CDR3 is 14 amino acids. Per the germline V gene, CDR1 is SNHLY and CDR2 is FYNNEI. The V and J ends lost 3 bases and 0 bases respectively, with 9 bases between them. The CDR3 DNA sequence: TGTGCCAGCAGTGACAGGGTGCTCTCCTACGAGCAGTACTTC. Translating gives CASSDRVLSYEQYF.

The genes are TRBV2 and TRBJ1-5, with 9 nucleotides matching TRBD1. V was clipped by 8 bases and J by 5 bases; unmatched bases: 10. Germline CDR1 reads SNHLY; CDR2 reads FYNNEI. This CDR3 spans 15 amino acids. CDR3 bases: TGTGCCAGCGGACACTCGGGACAGGGATATCAGCCCCAGCATTTT. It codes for CASGHSGQGYQPQHF.

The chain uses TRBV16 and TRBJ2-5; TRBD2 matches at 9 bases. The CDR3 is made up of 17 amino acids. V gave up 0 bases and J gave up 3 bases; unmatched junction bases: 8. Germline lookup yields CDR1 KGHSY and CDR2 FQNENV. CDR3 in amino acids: CASSQSLAVAGEETQYF. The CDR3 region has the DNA TGTGCCAGCAGCCAATCATTAGCCGTAGCGGGGGAAGAGACCCAGTACTTC.

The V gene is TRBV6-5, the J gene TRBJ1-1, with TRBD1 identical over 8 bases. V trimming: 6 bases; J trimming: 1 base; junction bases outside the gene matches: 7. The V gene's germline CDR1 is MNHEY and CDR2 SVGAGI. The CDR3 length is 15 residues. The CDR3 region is CASRGTGGGNTEAFF. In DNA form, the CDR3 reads TGTGCCAGCAGAGGTACAGGGGGGGGGAACACTGAAGCTTTCTTT.

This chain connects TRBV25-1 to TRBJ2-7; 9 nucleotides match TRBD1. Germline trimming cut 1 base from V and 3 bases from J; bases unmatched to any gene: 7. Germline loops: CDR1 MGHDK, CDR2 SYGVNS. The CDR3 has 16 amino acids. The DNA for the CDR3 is TGTGCCAGCAGTGAATTTCCGGGACAGGGTCGCTACGAGCAGTACTTC. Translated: CASSEFPGQGRYEQYF.

CDR3 loop: CASSPTGDYEQYF. The CDR3 coding sequence is TGTGCCAGCTCACCGACAGGGGACTACGAGCAGTACTTC. The V call is TRBV18, the J call TRBJ2-7, with TRBD1 matching 8 bases. This CDR3 is built from 13 residues. V gave up 3 bases and J gave up 3 bases; unmatched junction bases: 1. The V gene's germline CDR1 is KGHSH and CDR2 LQKENI.

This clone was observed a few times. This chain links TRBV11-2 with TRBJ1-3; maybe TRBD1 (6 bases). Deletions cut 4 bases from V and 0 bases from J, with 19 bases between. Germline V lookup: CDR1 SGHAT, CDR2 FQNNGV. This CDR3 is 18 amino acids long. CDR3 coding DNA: TGTGCCAGCAGCTCATTAAGAAGTACAGGGCCCTCTGGAAACACCATATATTTT. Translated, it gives CASSSLRSTGPSGNTIYF.

Here the CDR3 reads CASSQVSGRSYEQYF. CDR3 nucleotides: TGCGCCAGCAGCCAAGTTTCGGGAAGATCCTACGAGCAGTACTTC. The chain combines TRBV4-1 with TRBJ2-7; D may be TRBD2 (5 bases). CDR3 length: 15 residues. Trimming stripped 1 base from V and 1 base from J, with 11 bases between. Germline CDR1 MGHRA, CDR2 YSYEKL.

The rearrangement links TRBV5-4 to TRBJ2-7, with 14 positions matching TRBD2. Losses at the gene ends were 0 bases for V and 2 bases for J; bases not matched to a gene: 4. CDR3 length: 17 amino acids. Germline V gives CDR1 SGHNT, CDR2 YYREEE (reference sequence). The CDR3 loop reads CASSLGTSGGSTYEQYF. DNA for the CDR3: TGTGCCAGCAGCTTGGGGACTAGCGGGGGGTCGACCTACGAGCAGTACTTC.

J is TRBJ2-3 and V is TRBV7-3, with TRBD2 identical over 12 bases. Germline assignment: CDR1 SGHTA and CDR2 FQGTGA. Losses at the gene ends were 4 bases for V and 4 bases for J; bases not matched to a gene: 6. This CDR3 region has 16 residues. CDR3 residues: CASSSSGGVTADTQYF. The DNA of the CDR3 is TGTGCCAGCAGCTCTAGCGGGGGGGTGACCGCAGATACGCAGTATTTT.

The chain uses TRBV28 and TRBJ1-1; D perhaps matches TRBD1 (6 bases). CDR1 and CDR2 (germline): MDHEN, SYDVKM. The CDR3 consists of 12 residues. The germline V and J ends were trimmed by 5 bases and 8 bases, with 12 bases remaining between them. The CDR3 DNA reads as TGTGCCAGCAGTCTCGGGACATCCGAAGCTTTCTTT. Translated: CASSLGTSEAFF.

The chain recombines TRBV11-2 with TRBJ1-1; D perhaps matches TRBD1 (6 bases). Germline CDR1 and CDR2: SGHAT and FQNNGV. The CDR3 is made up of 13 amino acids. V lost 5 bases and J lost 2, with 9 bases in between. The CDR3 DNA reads TGTGCCAGCAGCGTGGACAGTAACACTGAAGCTTTCTTT. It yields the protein CASSVDSNTEAFF.

CDR3 loop: CSVEGDSGNTIYF. CDR3 DNA sequence: TGCAGCGTTGAGGGGGACAGTGGAAACACCATATATTTT. V gene TRBV29-1 combines with J gene TRBJ1-3; 7 bases fit TRBD1. In germline, CDR1 is SQVTM, CDR2 ANQGSEA. V lost 3 bases, J lost 3 bases, and 2 bases stayed unmatched. The CDR3 has 13 residues.